This T cell receptor beta chain is drawn from a study of early T cells in non-severe SARS-CoV-2 infection. Study findings and constraints: Anti-spike CD8 responses were favored in VDJdb matching, and private and CD4 specificities were missed.

TCRdb reanalysed the 5' RACE reads using MiXCR and keeps one entry per CDR3 protein. The repertoire holds roughly 43,000 distinct CDR3 sequences, about 23% seen once, with 4% to 5% in the top ten. The germline V gene has CDR1 DFQATT and CDR2 SNEGSKA (reference sequence). Trimming pared 5 bases from V and 4 bases from J, leaving 17 bases between. This CDR3 comprises 15 residues. To note about this clonotype: As yet, its antigen is unknown.

The receptor was isolated from an adult who was a healthcare worker with PCR-confirmed SARS-CoV-2 infection or an uninfected control (not recorded which). The material was whole blood, obtained at baseline. The gene calls are TRBV20-1 and TRBJ2-2, with D unresolved. The CDR3 sequence: CSAPKTQSGTGELFF. The CDR3 region has the DNA TGCAGTGCTCCCAAAACCCAGTCGGGCACCGGGGAGCTGTTTTTT.